Below are 11 T cell receptor beta chains sequenced from a single sample in a study of tumor and adjacent non-tumor tissue in lung cancer. This sample's RNA came from whole unsorted tissue. A modified ARM-PCR protocol with three rounds of nested PCR amplified TCRbeta. One entry per CDR3 protein, called by TCRdb with MiXCR from the multiplex PCR reads. The repertoire consists of roughly 81,000 distinct CDR3 sequences, with 61% occurring once and the leading ten covering around 14%. What was sequenced was lung tumor tissue. The origin of the receptors is a man in his 70s with non-small cell lung cancer.

The chain uses TRBV4-1 and TRBJ2-3, with TRBD2 matching over 7 bases. This CDR3 region has 14 residues. Germline V lookup: CDR1 MGHRA, CDR2 YSYEKL. Trimming took 10 bases from V and 7 from J; bases not matched to a gene: 14. The CDR3 bases are TGCGCCAACAGTCAAGACGAGCGGGGAAATACGCAGTATTTT. This translates into CANSQDERGNTQYF.

Points on this clonotype: A read error may account for a junction end that differs from germline. The J gene is TRBJ1-6, the V gene TRBV11-2; perhaps TRBD1 as D (5 bases). Germline V gene data show CDR1 as SGHAT and CDR2 as FQNNGV. This CDR3 contains 15 residues. The DNA of the CDR3 is TGTGCTAGCAACTCCCGGGACGGGCCGAACTCACCCCTCCACTTT. Translated, it gives CASNSRDGPNSPLHF.

To note about this clonotype: One end of the junction fails to match germline, which may point to a read error. V gene TRBV11-2 combines with J gene TRBJ1-1; possibly TRBD1 for D (5 bases). Germline values: CDR1 SGHAT, CDR2 FQNNGV. The CDR3 is 14 amino acids. The chain's CDR3 is CASNWATVNTEAFF. The DNA of the CDR3 is TGCGCCAGCAACTGGGCGACAGTGAACACTGAAGCTTTCTTT.

Comment on this clonotype: The junction departs from germline at one end; a sequencing error may be responsible. The J gene is TRBJ2-7, the V gene TRBV13; 13 positions match TRBD2. The germline gives CDR1 PRHDT, CDR2 FYEKMQ (reference sequence). The CDR3 totals 18 residues. The CDR3 DNA follows: TGTACCAGCAGCTCCCTGACTAGCGGGAGGACAAGCTCCTACGAGCGGTACTTC. As protein: CTSSSLTSGRTSSYERYF.

Regarding this clonotype: No conserved phenylalanine or tryptophan is present at the end of the CDR3, so a read error is the likely explanation. The chain links TRBV11-2 to TRBJ2-6; tentatively, D is TRBD2 (7 bases). Germline V gene sequence: CDR1 SGHAT, CDR2 FQNNGV. Trimming took off 6 bases at V and 0 bases at J, with 21 bases between the two ends. This CDR3 comprises 19 residues. Written as DNA, the CDR3 is TGTGCCAGCAGTTCCCCGAGGGGAAGGGGGGGCTCTGGGGCCAACGTCCTGACTTCC. Its translation: CASSSPRGRGGSGANVLTS.

The table lists this clonotype with a few counts. The chain carries TRBV5-1 and TRBJ1-1; TRBD1 aligns across 8 bases. The CDR3 is 14 residues long. In germline, CDR1 is SGHRS, CDR2 YFSETQ. The ends lost 3 bases at V and 2 bases at J; junction bases unmatched: 3. This CDR3 reads CASSSDRGNTEAFF. The CDR3 coding sequence is TGCGCCAGCAGCTCCGACAGGGGCAACACTGAAGCTTTCTTT. The full variable domain, in which reference TRBV5-1 and TRBJ1-1 provide the parts outside the CDR3, is KAGVTQTPRYLIKTRGQQVTLSCSPISGHRSVSWYQQTPGQGLQFLFEYFSETQRNKGNFPGRFSGRQFSNSRSEMNVSTLELGDSALYLCASSSDRGNTEAFFGQGTRLTVV.

This clonotype was seen many times. The CDR3 carries no conserved terminal phenylalanine or tryptophan, so it likely arises from a read error. The DNA is left out, because the CDR3 cannot be placed on it with certainty; the CDR3 is given as TCRdb lists it. This rearrangement joins TRBV4-2 to TRBJ2-1; the table's D call TRBD2 went unverified against the DNA. In germline, CDR1 is LGHNA, CDR2 YNFKEQ. The CDR3 is made up of 9 amino acids, end residues included. The CDR3 spells CASSQGSLA.

This clonotype occurred a few times. In DNA, the CDR3 is TGTGCCAGCAGTGTAGGGACTGAGCAGTTCTTC. Its translation: CASSVGTEQFF. V and J are TRBV2 and TRBJ2-1; D may correspond to TRBD1 or TRBD2 (5 bases each). This CDR3 comprises 11 residues. CDR1 is SNHLY and CDR2 is FYNNEI in the germline V gene. Between the trimmed V and J ends, which lost 4 bases and 9 bases, there was a span of 7 bases.

The chain combines TRBV10-3 with TRBJ2-1, with D possibly matching TRBD1 (6 bases). Germline loops: CDR1 ENHRY, CDR2 SYGVKD. Trimming took 11 bases from V and 0 from J, leaving 20 bases between them. CDR3 length equals 16 residues. CDR3 DNA: TGTGCCTTTAGTAGCCTTGGACAGCGCTCCTACAATGAGCAGTTCTTC. It translates to CAFSSLGQRSYNEQFF.

For this clonotype: At one of its ends the junction is not consistent with the germline gene, which may arise from a read error. This sequence joins TRBV30 and TRBJ2-7; no definite D call. Germline loops: CDR1 GTSNPN, CDR2 SVGIG (reference sequence). The CDR3 runs to 11 residues. CDR3 protein: CACTQVYKQYF. CDR3 in DNA: TGCGCCTGCACTCAAGTGTATAAGCAGTACTTC.

V gene TRBV10-2 combines with J gene TRBJ1-1; D perhaps matches TRBD1 (6 bases). This CDR3 comprises 16 residues. With 3 bases removed from V and 8 bases from J, the gap between germline ends came to 22 bases. Germline values: CDR1 WSHSY, CDR2 SAAADI. The CDR3 is CASSDVQGLVSTEAFF. CDR3 nucleotide sequence: TGCGCCAGCAGTGATGTACAGGGCCTGGTGAGCACCGAAGCTTTCTTT.